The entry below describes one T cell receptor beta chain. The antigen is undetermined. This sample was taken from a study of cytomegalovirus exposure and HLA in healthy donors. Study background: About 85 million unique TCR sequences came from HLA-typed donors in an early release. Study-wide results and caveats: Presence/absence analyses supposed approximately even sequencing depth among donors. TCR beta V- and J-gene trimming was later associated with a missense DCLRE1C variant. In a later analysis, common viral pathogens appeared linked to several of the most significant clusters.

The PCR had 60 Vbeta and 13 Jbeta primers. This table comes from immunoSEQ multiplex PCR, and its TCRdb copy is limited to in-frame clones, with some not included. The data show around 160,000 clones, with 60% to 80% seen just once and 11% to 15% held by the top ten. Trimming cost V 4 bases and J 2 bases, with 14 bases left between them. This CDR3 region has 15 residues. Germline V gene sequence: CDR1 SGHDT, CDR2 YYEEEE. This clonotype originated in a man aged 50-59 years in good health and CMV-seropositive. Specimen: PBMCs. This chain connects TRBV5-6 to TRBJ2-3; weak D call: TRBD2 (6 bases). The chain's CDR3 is CASSTTGEITDTQYF. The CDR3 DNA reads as TGTGCCAGCAGCACGACGGGGGAGATCACAGATACGCAGTATTTT.